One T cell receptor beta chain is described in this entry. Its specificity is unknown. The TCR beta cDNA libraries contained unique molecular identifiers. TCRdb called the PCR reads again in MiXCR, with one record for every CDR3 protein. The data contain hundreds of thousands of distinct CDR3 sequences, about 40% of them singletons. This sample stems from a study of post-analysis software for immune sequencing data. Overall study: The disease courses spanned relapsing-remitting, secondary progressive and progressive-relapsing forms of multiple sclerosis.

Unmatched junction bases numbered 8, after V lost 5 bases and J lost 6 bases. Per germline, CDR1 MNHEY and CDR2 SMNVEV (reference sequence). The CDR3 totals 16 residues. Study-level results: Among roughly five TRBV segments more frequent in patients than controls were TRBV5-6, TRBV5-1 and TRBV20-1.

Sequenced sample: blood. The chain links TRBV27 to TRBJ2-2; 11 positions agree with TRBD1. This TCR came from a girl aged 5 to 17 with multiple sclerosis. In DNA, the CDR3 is TGTGCCAGCAGTGACCGGGACAGGGGGATCGCCGGGGAGCTGTTTTTT. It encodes CASSDRDRGIAGELFF.